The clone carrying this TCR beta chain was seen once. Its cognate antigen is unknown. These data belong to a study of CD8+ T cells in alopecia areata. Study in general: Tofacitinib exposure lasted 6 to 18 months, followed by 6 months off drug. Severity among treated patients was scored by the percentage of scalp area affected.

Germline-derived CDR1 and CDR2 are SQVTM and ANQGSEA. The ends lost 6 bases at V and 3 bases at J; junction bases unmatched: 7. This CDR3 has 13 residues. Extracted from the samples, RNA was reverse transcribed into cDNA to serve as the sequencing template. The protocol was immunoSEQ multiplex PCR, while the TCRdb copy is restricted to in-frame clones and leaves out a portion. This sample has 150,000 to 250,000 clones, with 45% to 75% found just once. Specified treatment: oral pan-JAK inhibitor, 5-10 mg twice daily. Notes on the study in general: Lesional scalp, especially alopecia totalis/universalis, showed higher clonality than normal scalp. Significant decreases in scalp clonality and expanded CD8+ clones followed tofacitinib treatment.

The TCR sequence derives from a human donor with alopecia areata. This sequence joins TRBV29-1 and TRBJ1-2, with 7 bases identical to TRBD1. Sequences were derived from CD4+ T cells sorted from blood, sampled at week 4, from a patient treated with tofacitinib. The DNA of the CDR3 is TGCAGCGTCGTTACCGGGACAGACTATGGCTACACCTTC. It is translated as CSVVTGTDYGYTF.